A single sample is the source of the 13 T cell receptor beta chains below, sequenced in a study of human T cells and chemical hapten exposure. Time point indicated: pre-sensitization, week 0. Treatment defined: therapeutic diphenylcyclopropenone sensitization with weekly scalp DPC. TCRdb reprocessed the RACE reads via MiXCR and lists one record per CDR3 protein. The sample lists a few hundred thousand distinct CDR3 sequences; around 5.5% were seen once. The input for sequencing was whole blood, taken in connection with sensitization to the hapten diphenylcyclopropenone (DPC). These TCRs come from a woman in her late teens or twenties with alopecia areata. Some clones in this sample may be carry-over from other donors' samples.

There are many counts of this clonotype. An end of the junction does not agree with germline; a read error may underlie this. The chain employs TRBV28 and TRBJ2-7, with TRBD1 identical over 9 bases. CDR3 length equals 11 residues. The germline V gene encodes CDR1 MDHEN and CDR2 SYDVKM. The CDR3 sequence: CASSFGTGKSF. For the CDR3, the DNA is TGTGCCAGCAGTTTTGGGACAGGGAAGAGCTTC.

This chain uses TRBV12-3 or TRBV12-4 with TRBJ2-5, with TRBD1 matching over 7 bases. The V segment lost 6 bases and the J segment 7 bases; nucleotides outside the gene matches: 11. The CDR3 consists of 14 residues. CDR3 in amino acids: CASSTGQEVRTQYF. The CDR3 nucleotides read TGTGCCAGCAGCACAGGACAGGAGGTACGGACCCAGTACTTC.

This clonotype was seen at least ten times. V gene TRBV3-1 combines with J gene TRBJ2-5, with 12 nucleotides matching TRBD2. The V and J ends lost 4 bases and 10 bases, in that order; junction bases with no gene match: 10. Germline V CDR1 and CDR2: LGHDT, YNNKEL (reference sequence). The CDR3 is 15 amino acids. CDR3 coding DNA: TGTGCCAGCAGCCGATCCCTGGCTAGCGGGGGGGTCCAGTACTTC. It specifies CASSRSLASGGVQYF.

The chain employs TRBV7-2 and TRBJ1-6, with a weak D call TRBD1 (5 bases). CDR1 is SGHTA and CDR2 is FQGNSA in the germline V gene. This CDR3 contains 14 residues. The ends were cut back, 0 bases at V and 10 bases at J, with 10 bases in the middle. CDR3 in amino acids: CASSLAGAQSPLHF. As DNA, the CDR3 is TGTGCCAGCAGCTTAGCAGGGGCCCAGTCACCCCTCCACTTT.

This clonotype has just a few counts. V usage is TRBV7-9 and J usage is TRBJ1-4; the D is unclear. CDR1 is SEHNR and CDR2 is FQNEAQ in the germline V gene (reference sequence). Trimming left V 5 bases short and J 5 bases short, with 9 bases between. The CDR3 has 13 amino acids. The CDR3 DNA sequence: TGTGCCAGCAGCAGGCCCCTAAATGAAAAACTGTTTTTT. It codes for CASSRPLNEKLFF.

The J gene is TRBJ1-6, the V gene TRBV27, with D possibly TRBD1 on 6 matching bases. The CDR3 is 14 amino acids. Trimming shortened V by 3 bases and J by 7 bases, and 10 bases separated the two germline ends. CDR1 is MNHEY and CDR2 is SMNVEV in the germline V gene (reference sequence). CDR3 in amino acids: CASSLDRLNSPLHF. The CDR3 coding sequence is TGTGCCAGCAGTTTGGACAGACTGAATTCACCCCTCCACTTT.

The table lists this clonotype with a few counts. CDR3 sequence (DNA): TGTGCCAGCAGCGATGGGACCCAAGAGACCCAGTACTTC. It specifies CASSDGTQETQYF. The V gene is TRBV11-1, the J gene TRBJ2-5, with D tentatively TRBD1 or TRBD2 (5 bases each). V gave up 5 bases and J gave up 1 base, with 8 bases separating them. This CDR3 comprises 13 residues. CDR1 is SGHAT, CDR2 FQDESV, per germline (reference sequence).

CDR3: CASSASGQETQYF. The CDR3 DNA is TGTGCCAGCAGCGCGAGCGGTCAAGAGACCCAGTACTTC. This chain joins TRBV14 and TRBJ2-5, with D perhaps matching TRBD2 (5 bases). V was clipped by 5 bases and J by 2 bases, with 9 bases between them. CDR3 length equals 13 residues. CDR1 SGHDN and CDR2 FVKESK come from the germline V gene.

This clonotype was picked up a small number of times. This chain links TRBV20-1 with TRBJ2-3; TRBD2 matches 8 bases. Germline CDR1 reads DFQATT; CDR2 reads SNEGSKA (reference sequence). This CDR3 comprises 15 residues. Trimming took 6 bases from V and 2 from J; bases not matched to a gene: 10. CDR3 bases: TGCAGTGCAAGGAGGAGCGGGGGAGTCACAGATACGCAGTATTTT. Translated: CSARRSGGVTDTQYF.

This clonotype was seen repeatedly, ten times or more. This chain links TRBV12-3 or TRBV12-4 with TRBJ2-3, with D possibly being TRBD2 (6 bases). CDR3 size: 15 residues. V lost 6 bases and J lost 1, with 14 bases in between. DNA for the CDR3: TGTGCCAGCAGGGTGCGGGGCCGGGGCACAGATACGCAGTATTTT. This encodes CASRVRGRGTDTQYF.

Turning to this clonotype: A junction boundary mismatches the germline segment, possibly from a read error. The V gene is TRBV5-1, the J gene TRBJ2-5; D may match TRBD1 or TRBD2 (5 bases each). The germline V gene encodes CDR1 SGHRS and CDR2 YFSETQ. The CDR3 sequence is 15 residues long. CDR3 region: CTSSLWGSPKETQYF. CDR3 in DNA: TGCACCAGCAGCTTGTGGGGGTCCCCCAAAGAGACCCAGTACTTC. The entire variable domain, with the rest obtained from reference TRBV5-1 and TRBJ2-5, is as follows: KAGVTQTPRYLIKTRGQQVTLSCSPISGHRSVSWYQQTPGQGLQFLFEYFSETQRNKGNFPGRFSGRQFSNSRSEMNVSTLELGDSALYLCTSSLWGSPKETQYFGPGTRLLVL.

This clonotype has at least ten counts. This rearrangement joins TRBV12-3 or TRBV12-4 to TRBJ2-1; tentative D call: TRBD1 (5 bases). V gave up 3 bases and J gave up 8 bases, with 14 bases separating them. The CDR3 length is 14 residues. The CDR3 here is CASSLRQGGDEQFF. Written as DNA, the CDR3 is TGTGCCAGCAGTTTGAGGCAGGGTGGCGATGAGCAGTTCTTC.

This clonotype was detected many times. The V call is TRBV7-2, the J call TRBJ2-3; TRBD1 aligns across 8 bases. The CDR3 runs 15 residues. After removal of 5 bases from V and 1 base from J, the junction contained 5 bases not matched to a gene. Germline CDR1 reads SGHTA; CDR2 reads FQGNSA. CDR3 loop: CASSPTGVGTDTQYF. The CDR3 nucleotides read TGTGCCAGCAGCCCGACAGGGGTAGGCACAGATACGCAGTATTTT.